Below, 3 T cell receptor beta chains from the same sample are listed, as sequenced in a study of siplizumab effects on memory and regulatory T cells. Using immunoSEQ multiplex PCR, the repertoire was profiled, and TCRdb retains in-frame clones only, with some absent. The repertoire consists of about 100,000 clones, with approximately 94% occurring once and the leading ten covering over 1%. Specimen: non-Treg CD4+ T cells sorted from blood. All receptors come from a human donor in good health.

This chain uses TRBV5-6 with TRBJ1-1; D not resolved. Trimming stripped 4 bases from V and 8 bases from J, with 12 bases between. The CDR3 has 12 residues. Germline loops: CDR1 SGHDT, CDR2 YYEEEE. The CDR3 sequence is CASSRRAAEAFF. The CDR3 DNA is TGTGCCAGCAGCCGCCGAGCGGCGGAAGCTTTCTTT.

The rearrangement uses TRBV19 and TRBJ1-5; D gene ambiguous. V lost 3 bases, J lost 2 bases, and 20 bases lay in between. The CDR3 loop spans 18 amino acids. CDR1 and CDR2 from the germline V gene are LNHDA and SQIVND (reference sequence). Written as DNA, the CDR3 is TGTGCCAGTAGTATGCTATCCCAGACCGGGCGGGGCAATCAGCCCCAGCATTTT. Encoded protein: CASSMLSQTGRGNQPQHF.

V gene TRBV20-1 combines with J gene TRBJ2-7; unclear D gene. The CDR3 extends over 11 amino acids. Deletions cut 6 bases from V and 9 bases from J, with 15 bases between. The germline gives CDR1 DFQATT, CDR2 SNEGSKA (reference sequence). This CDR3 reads CSASGVRGQYF. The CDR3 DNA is TGCAGTGCGAGTGGGGTTCGAGGGCAGTACTTC.